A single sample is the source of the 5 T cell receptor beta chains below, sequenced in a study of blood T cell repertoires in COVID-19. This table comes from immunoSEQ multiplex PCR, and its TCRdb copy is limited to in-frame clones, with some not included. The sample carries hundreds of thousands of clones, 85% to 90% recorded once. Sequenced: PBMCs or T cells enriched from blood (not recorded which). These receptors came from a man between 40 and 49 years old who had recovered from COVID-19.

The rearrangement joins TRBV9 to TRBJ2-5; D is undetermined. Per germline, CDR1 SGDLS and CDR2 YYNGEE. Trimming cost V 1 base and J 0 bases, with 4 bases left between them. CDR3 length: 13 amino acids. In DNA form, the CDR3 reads TGTGCCAGCAGCGTACAGGACCAAGAGACCCAGTACTTC. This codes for CASSVQDQETQYF.

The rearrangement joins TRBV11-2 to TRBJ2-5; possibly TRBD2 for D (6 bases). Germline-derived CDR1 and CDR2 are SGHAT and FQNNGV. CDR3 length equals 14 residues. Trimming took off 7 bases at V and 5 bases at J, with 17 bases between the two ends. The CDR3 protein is CASTSQRGGETQYF. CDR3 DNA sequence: TGTGCCAGCACCTCCCAACGGGGAGGTGAGACCCAGTACTTC.

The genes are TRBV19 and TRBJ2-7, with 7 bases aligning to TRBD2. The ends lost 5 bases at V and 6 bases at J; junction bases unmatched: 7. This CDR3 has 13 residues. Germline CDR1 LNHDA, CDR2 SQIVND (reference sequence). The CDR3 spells CASSGGGNREQYF. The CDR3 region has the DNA TGTGCCAGTAGTGGCGGGGGAAATCGCGAGCAGTACTTC.

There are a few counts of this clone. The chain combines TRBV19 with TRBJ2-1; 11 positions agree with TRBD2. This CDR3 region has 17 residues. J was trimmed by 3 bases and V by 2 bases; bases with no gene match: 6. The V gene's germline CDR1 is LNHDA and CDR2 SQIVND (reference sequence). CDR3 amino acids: CASSITPTSGVYNEQFF. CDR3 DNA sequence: TGTGCCAGTAGTATAACCCCGACTAGCGGGGTCTACAATGAGCAGTTCTTC.

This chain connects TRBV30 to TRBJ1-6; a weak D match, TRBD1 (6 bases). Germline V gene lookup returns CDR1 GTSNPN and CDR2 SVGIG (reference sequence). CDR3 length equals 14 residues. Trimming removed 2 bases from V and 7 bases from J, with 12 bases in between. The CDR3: CAWSRGGANSPLHF. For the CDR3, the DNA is TGTGCCTGGAGTCGGGGGGGGGCGAATTCACCCCTCCACTTT.